This entry features one T cell receptor (beta chain) sequence. Original analysis: Estimated nucleated cell counts came from reference gene primer amplification. TCRdb keeps only in-frame clones here, not all; method: immunoSEQ multiplex PCR. Clone size and V and J calls were adopted from that table, with D and trimming inferred from the DNA. The table has about 500,000 clones, 75% to 90% seen once. Followed longitudinally, the Seattle patients had been enrolled during active infection. The sample comes from a study of blood T cell repertoires in COVID-19. Study as a whole: Samples taken during acute and convalescent COVID-19 were collected in the United States, Italy and Spain.

The germline CDR1 and CDR2 sequences are DFQATT and SNEGSKA (reference sequence). This CDR3 contains 15 residues. V was pared by 3 bases and J by 6 bases, with 8 bases of the junction left unmatched. This clonotype was obtained from a man in his late teens or twenties with COVID-19, enrolled during active disease. The sample was peripheral blood. The chain has TRBV20-1 and TRBJ2-1; the match to TRBD2 covers 10 bases. The CDR3 sequence: CSASRGLADPNEQFF. DNA of the CDR3: TGCAGTGCTAGTAGAGGACTAGCGGACCCCAATGAGCAGTTCTTC.